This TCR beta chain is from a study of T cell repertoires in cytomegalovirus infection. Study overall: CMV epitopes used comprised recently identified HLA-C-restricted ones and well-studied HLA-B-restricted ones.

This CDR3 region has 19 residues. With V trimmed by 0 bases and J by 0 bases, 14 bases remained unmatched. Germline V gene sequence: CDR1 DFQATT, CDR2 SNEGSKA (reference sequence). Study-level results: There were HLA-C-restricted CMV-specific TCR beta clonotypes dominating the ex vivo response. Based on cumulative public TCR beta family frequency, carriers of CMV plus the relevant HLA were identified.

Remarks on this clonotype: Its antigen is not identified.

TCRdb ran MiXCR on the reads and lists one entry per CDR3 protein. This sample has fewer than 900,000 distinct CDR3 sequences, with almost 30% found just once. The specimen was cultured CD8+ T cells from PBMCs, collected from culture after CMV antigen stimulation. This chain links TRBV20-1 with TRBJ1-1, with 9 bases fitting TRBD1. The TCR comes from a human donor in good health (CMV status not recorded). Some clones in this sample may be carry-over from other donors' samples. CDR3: CSARDPGQGSRPMNTEAFF. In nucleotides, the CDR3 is TGCAGTGCTAGAGATCCGGGACAGGGATCACGTCCCATGAACACTGAAGCTTTCTTT.